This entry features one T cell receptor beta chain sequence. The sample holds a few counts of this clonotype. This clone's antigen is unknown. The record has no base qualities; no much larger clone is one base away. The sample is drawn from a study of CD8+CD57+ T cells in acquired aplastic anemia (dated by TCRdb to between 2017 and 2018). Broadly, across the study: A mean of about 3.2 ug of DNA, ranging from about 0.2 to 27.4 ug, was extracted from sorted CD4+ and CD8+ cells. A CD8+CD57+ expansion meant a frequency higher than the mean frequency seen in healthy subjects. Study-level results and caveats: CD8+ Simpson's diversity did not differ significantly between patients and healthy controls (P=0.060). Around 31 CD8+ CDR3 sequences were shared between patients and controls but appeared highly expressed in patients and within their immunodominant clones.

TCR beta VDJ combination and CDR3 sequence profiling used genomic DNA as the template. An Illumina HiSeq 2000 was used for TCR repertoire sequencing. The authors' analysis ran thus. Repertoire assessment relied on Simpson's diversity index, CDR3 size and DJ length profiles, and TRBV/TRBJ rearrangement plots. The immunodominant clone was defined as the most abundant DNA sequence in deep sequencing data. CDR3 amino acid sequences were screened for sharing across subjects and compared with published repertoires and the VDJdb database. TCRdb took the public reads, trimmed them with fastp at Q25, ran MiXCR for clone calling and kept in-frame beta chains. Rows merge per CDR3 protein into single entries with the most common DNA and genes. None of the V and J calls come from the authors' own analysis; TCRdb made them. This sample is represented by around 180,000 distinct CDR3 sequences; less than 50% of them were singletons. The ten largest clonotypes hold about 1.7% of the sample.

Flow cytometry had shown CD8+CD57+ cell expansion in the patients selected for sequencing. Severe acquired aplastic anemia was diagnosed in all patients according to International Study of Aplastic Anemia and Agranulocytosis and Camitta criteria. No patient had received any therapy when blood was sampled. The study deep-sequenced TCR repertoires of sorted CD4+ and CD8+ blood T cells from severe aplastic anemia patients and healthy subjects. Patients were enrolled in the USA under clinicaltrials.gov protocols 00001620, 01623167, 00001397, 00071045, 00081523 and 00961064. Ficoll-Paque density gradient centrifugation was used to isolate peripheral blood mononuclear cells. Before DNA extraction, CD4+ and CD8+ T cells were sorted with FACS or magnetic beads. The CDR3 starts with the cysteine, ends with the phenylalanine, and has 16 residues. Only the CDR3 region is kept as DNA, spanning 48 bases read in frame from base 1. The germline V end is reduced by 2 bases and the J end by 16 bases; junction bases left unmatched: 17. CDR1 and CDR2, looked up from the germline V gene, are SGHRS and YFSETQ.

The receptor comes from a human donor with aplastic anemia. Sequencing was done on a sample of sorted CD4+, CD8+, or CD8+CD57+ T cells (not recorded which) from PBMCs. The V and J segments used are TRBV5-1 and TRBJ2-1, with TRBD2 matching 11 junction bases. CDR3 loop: CASSFTPGLAEGRDFF. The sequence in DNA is TGCGCCAGCAGCTTTACACCGGGACTAGCGGAAGGTAGGGACTTCTTC.